A selection of T cell receptor beta chains follows, all from one sample in a study of human T cells and chemical hapten exposure. MiXCR was run by TCRdb on the RACE reads, yielding one entry per CDR3 protein. This sample yields roughly 72,000 distinct CDR3 sequences, of which 10% to 13% are seen a single time; 1.3% to 1.5% belongs to the top ten. The material sequenced was whole blood, taken in connection with sensitization to the hapten diphenylcyclopropenone (DPC). Every receptor here comes from a woman aged 45 to 65 with alopecia areata. Some clones in this sample may be carry-over from other donors' samples. The CDR3 runs from the conserved cysteine through the conserved F or W. Fields, in order: D gene, V gene, J gene, clone size, CDR3 protein, CDR3 DNA. A D gene is named only where the DNA matches it firmly. Part of the rows lack a size; the others show once, few, many or a class for expanded clones.

>TRBD1|TRBV6-2/TRBV6-3|TRBJ1-6|.
CASSTGQPYNSPLHF
TGTGCCAGCAGTACGGGACAGCCCTATAATTCACCCCTCCACTTT
>TRBD1|TRBV30|TRBJ1-2|.
CAWKGQVVGYTF
TGTGCCTGGAAGGGACAGGTCGTAGGCTACACCTTC
>.|TRBV7-8|TRBJ2-7|many
CASSPAGLGYEQYF
TGTGCCAGCAGCCCTGCCGGGCTCGGCTACGAGCAGTACTTC
>TRBD2|TRBV19|TRBJ2-3|.
CASSMGTSGRTDTQYF
TGTGCCAGTAGTATGGGGACTAGCGGGAGAACAGATACGCAGTATTTT
>.|TRBV2|TRBJ2-7|many
CASSEARIGTGEQYF
TGTGCCAGCAGTGAAGCGCGTATAGGTACGGGCGAGCAGTACTTC
>TRBD1|TRBV5-1|TRBJ2-5|once
CASKETGSSQETQYF
TGCGCCAGTAAAGAGACAGGGAGTTCACAAGAGACCCAGTACTTC
>.|TRBV5-4|TRBJ2-3|.
CASSLVGLSSFSTDTQYF
TGTGCCAGCAGCTTGGTAGGACTGAGTAGCTTTAGCACAGATACGCAGTATTTT
>.|TRBV20-1|TRBJ2-7|.
CSATTDYEQYF
TGCAGTGCTACTACAGACTACGAGCAGTACTTC
>TRBD1|TRBV4-3|TRBJ2-7|few
CASSRDRSSYEQYF
TGCGCCAGCAGCCGGGACAGAAGCTCCTACGAGCAGTACTTC
>.|TRBV21-1|TRBJ2-3|.
CASRTGAQADTQYF
TGTGCCAGCAGGACCGGAGCGCAGGCAGATACGCAGTATTTT
>.|TRBV20-1|TRBJ2-2|few
CSAPGMAGLNTGELFF
TGCAGTGCTCCCGGGATGGCGGGGTTAAACACCGGGGAGCTGTTTTTT
>.|TRBV7-9|TRBJ1-1|few
CASSLIQGKGEAFF
TGTGCCAGCAGCTTAATCCAGGGGAAAGGTGAAGCTTTCTTT
>.|TRBV9|TRBJ2-2|.
CASSVEPNTGELFF
TGTGCCAGCAGCGTAGAACCTAACACCGGGGAGCTGTTTTTT
>TRBD1|TRBV20-1|TRBJ1-6|many
CSARDGQGSGDSPLHF
TGCAGTGCTAGAGATGGACAGGGAAGTGGAGATTCACCCCTCCACTTT
>TRBD2|TRBV12-3/TRBV12-4|TRBJ2-5|few
CASSLGLAYNQQETQYF
TGTGCCAGCAGCCTGGGACTAGCGTATAACCAGCAAGAGACCCAGTACTTC
>TRBD2|TRBV27|TRBJ2-7|many
CASRPGLAGGPYEQYF
TGTGCCAGCCGCCCCGGGCTAGCGGGAGGGCCCTACGAGCAGTACTTC
>.|TRBV7-2|TRBJ1-6|.
CASSLVGTSWDNSPLHF
TGTGCCAGCAGCTTAGTGGGAACAAGTTGGGATAATTCACCCCTCCACTTT
>TRBD2|TRBV20-1|TRBJ2-1|.
CSARARTSGRYNEQFF
TGCAGTGCTAGAGCAAGAACTAGCGGGAGGTACAATGAGCAGTTCTTC
>.|TRBV7-7|TRBJ2-5|many
CASSFSRVETQYF
TGTGCTAGCAGCTTTTCGCGGGTAGAGACCCAGTACTTC
>TRBD2|TRBV2|TRBJ2-7|.
CASSELGLASSEQYF
TGTGCCAGCAGTGAACTAGGACTAGCTTCATCCGAGCAGTACTTC
>.|TRBV6-1|TRBJ1-4|few
CASMENEKLFF
TGTGCCAGCATGGAGAATGAAAAACTGTTTTTT
>TRBD2|TRBV20-1|TRBJ2-1|medium-sized
CSARGSSGAYNEQFF
TGCAGTGCTAGAGGAAGTAGCGGGGCCTACAATGAGCAGTTCTTC
>TRBD1|TRBV12-5|TRBJ2-7|few
CASGTGQGPYEQYF
TGTGCTAGTGGAACGGGACAGGGCCCCTACGAGCAGTACTTC
>.|TRBV5-1|TRBJ1-5|few
CASSPGTLSNQPQHF
TGCGCCAGCAGCCCCGGAACACTATCTAATCAGCCCCAGCATTTT
>.|TRBV11-2|TRBJ2-1|.
CASSLRLSDEQFF
TGTGCCAGCAGCTTACGCCTCTCCGATGAGCAGTTCTTC
>TRBD2|TRBV29-1|TRBJ2-7|few
CSAGTSGSGEQYF
TGCAGCGCCGGGACTAGCGGGAGCGGCGAGCAGTACTTC
>.|TRBV28|TRBJ1-2|few
CASSPPGRDGYTF
TGTGCCAGCAGTCCCCCGGGGCGCGATGGCTACACCTTC
>.|TRBV27|TRBJ1-1|many
CASSSRSNTEAFF
TGTGCCAGCAGTTCGAGGTCGAACACTGAAGCTTTCTTT
>TRBD1|TRBV11-2|TRBJ1-4|.
CASSSWTGFNEKLFF
TGTGCCAGCAGCTCGTGGACAGGTTTTAATGAAAAACTGTTTTTT
>.|TRBV20-1|TRBJ1-1|.
CSARDIPTEAFF
TGCAGTGCTAGAGATATCCCTACTGAAGCTTTCTTT
>.|TRBV27|TRBJ2-5|.
CASSLWGQETQYF
TGTGCCAGCAGTTTATGGGGCCAAGAGACCCAGTACTTC
>.|TRBV29-1|TRBJ1-1|.
CSAIRGAANTEAFF
TGCAGCGCGATAAGGGGAGCCGCGAACACTGAAGCTTTCTTT
>.|TRBV29-1|TRBJ1-1|few
CSGRTVNTEAFF
TGCAGCGGGCGGACAGTGAACACTGAAGCTTTCTTT
>TRBD1|TRBV7-9|TRBJ2-7|.
CASSPGTGRSSYEQYF
TGTGCCAGCAGCCCAGGGACAGGGAGGAGCTCCTACGAGCAGTACTTC
>TRBD2|TRBV7-2|TRBJ2-7|many
CASSGSGRAYEQYF
TGTGCCAGCAGCGGGAGCGGGAGGGCCTACGAGCAGTACTTC
>TRBD2|TRBV29-1|TRBJ2-4|.
CSVSGGGPTKNIQYF
TGCAGCGTTAGCGGCGGGGGGCCAACCAAAAACATTCAGTACTTC
>TRBD1|TRBV29-1|TRBJ1-1|.
CSVYRGNTEAFF
TGCAGCGTGTACAGGGGGAACACTGAAGCTTTCTTT
>.|TRBV7-9|TRBJ2-3|.
CASSLDGTDTQYF
TGTGCCAGCAGCTTAGACGGGACAGATACGCAGTATTTT
>TRBD1|TRBV7-9|TRBJ2-7|many
CASSTPLPGQRGRRQYF
TGTGCCAGCAGCACCCCCCTTCCGGGACAGCGAGGGCGTAGGCAGTACTTC
>.|TRBV6-1|TRBJ2-1|few
CASSALKSRSSYNEQFF
TGTGCCAGCAGCGCCCTGAAGTCGCGGTCCTCCTACAATGAGCAGTTCTTC
>TRBD2|TRBV20-1|TRBJ2-1|few
CSAGGGVNEQFF
TGCAGTGCTGGGGGAGGGGTCAATGAGCAGTTCTTC
>.|TRBV10-3|TRBJ1-5|many
CAISAGGSSNQPQHF
TGTGCCATCAGTGCGGGTGGGAGTAGCAATCAGCCCCAGCATTTT
>TRBD1|TRBV12-3/TRBV12-4|TRBJ2-1|few
CASSLGTGQGDEQFF
TGTGCCAGCAGTCTAGGGACCGGCCAGGGGGATGAGCAGTTCTTC
>TRBD2|TRBV18|TRBJ2-2|.
CASSRPGLAGPDTGELFF
TGTGCCAGCTCGCGACCGGGACTAGCGGGACCTGACACCGGGGAGCTGTTTTTT
>TRBD2|TRBV7-9|TRBJ2-1|few
CASSGRPGLVNEQFF
TGTGCCAGCAGCGGGAGGCCGGGACTAGTCAATGAGCAGTTCTTC
>TRBD1|TRBV6-5|TRBJ1-1|.
CASSHDRVNTEAFF
TGTGCCAGCAGCCACGACAGGGTGAACACTGAAGCTTTCTTT
>.|TRBV11-2|TRBJ2-2|few
CASSTTNTGELFF
TGTGCCAGCAGCACCACTAACACCGGGGAGCTGTTTTTT
>.|TRBV10-3|TRBJ2-5|few
CAISEGGQETQYF
TGTGCCATCAGTGAGGGCGGCCAAGAGACCCAGTACTTC
>TRBD2|TRBV20-1|TRBJ2-5|few
CSARGKRDYQETQYF
TGCAGTGCTAGAGGCAAGCGGGACTATCAAGAGACCCAGTACTTC
>TRBD2|TRBV5-1|TRBJ2-1|.
CASSLLAGVPYNEQFF
TGCGCCAGCAGCCTACTAGCGGGAGTTCCCTACAATGAGCAGTTCTTC
>TRBD1|TRBV6-5|TRBJ1-5|many
CASSPTYPGQGYSNQPQHF
TGTGCCAGCAGTCCAACATATCCGGGACAGGGGTATAGCAATCAGCCCCAGCATTTT
>.|TRBV3-1|TRBJ2-1|many
CASSQDTRISYNEQFF
TGTGCCAGCAGCCAAGACACCCGAATATCCTACAATGAGCAGTTCTTC
>.|TRBV29-1|TRBJ2-3|few
CSVERVSGTTDTQYF
TGCAGCGTTGAAAGAGTTAGTGGGACCACAGATACGCAGTATTTT
>.|TRBV30|TRBJ2-2|.
CAWSVGGLVNTGELFF
TGTGCCTGGAGTGTAGGAGGGCTAGTGAACACCGGGGAGCTGTTTTTT
>.|TRBV19|TRBJ2-7|.
CASSINLLTGEQYF
TGTGCCAGTAGTATCAACCTCCTTACGGGCGAGCAGTACTTC
>TRBD2|TRBV19|TRBJ2-1|.
CASSIAGVRGNEQFF
TGTGCCAGTAGTATTGCGGGAGTTAGGGGCAATGAGCAGTTCTTC
>.|TRBV20-1|TRBJ2-1|.
CSARDQDTGMNEQFF
TGCAGTGCTAGAGATCAGGACACCGGTATGAATGAGCAGTTCTTC
>.|TRBV5-1|TRBJ2-3|.
CASSLEPSTDTQYF
TGCGCCAGCAGCCTAGAACCGAGCACAGATACGCAGTATTTT
>TRBD2|TRBV20-1|TRBJ2-3|.
CSARVTSTPTQYF
TGCAGTGCTAGAGTGACTAGCACACCTACGCAGTATTTT
>.|TRBV29-1|TRBJ1-2|.
CSVSRTLLGGYTF
TGCAGCGTCTCTAGAACCCTCTTAGGAGGCTACACCTTC